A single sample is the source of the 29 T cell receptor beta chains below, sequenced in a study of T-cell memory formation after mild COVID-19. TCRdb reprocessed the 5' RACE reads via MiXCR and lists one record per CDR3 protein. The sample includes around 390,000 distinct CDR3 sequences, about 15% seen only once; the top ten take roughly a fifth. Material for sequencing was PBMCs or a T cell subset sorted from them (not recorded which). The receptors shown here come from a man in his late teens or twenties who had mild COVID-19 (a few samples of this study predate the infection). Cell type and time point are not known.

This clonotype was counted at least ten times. The CDR3 here is CASSLGGHMNTEAFF. Here the CDR3 DNA reads TGCGCCAGCAGCCTGGGGGGGCACATGAACACTGAAGCTTTCTTT. The V call is TRBV5-1, the J call TRBJ1-1; tentatively, D is TRBD1 (6 bases). The CDR3 is 15 amino acids. Germline lookup yields CDR1 SGHRS and CDR2 YFSETQ. V was clipped by 4 bases and J by 0 bases, with 13 bases between them.

The CDR3 protein is CASSLDSFLNSPLHF. The CDR3 DNA sequence: TGTGCCAGCAGTTTAGACAGCTTTCTTAATTCACCCCTCCACTTT. The chain has TRBV6-5 and TRBJ1-6, with D possibly matching TRBD1 (5 bases). V gave up 4 bases and J gave up 6 bases, with 13 bases separating them. The CDR3 runs 15 residues. Germline-derived CDR1 and CDR2 are MNHEY and SVGAGI.

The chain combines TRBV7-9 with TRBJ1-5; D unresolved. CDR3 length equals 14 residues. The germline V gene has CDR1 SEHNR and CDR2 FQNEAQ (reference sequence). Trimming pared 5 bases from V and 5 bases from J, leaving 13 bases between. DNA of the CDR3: TGTGCCAGCAGCCCAAGTGGGGTCGATCAGCCCCAGCATTTT. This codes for CASSPSGVDQPQHF.

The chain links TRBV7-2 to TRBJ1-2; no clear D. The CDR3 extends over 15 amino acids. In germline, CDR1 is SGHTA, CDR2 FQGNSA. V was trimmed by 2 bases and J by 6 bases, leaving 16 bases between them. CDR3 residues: CASSLLAPLNNGYTF. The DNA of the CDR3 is TGTGCCAGCAGCTTACTGGCCCCCCTGAACAATGGCTACACCTTC.

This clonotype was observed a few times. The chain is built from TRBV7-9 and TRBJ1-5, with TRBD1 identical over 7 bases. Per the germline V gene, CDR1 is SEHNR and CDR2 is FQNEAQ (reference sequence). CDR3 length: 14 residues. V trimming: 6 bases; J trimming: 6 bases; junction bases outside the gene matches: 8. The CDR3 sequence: CASSKSGGIQPQHF. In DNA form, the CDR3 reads TGTGCCAGCAGTAAATCAGGGGGGATTCAGCCCCAGCATTTT.

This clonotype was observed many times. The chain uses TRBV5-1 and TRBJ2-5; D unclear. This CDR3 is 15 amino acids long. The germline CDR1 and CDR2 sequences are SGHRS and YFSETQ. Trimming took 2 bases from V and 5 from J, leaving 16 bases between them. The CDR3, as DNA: TGCGCCAGCAGCTTACGTGACACCGTGGGCGAGACCCAGTACTTC. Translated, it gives CASSLRDTVGETQYF.

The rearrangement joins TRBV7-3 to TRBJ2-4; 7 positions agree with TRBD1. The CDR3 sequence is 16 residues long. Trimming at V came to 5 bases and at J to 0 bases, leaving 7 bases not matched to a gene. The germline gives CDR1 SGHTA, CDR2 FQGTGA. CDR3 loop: CASSPGQDIAKNIQYF. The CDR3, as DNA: TGTGCCAGCAGCCCTGGACAGGACATAGCCAAAAACATTCAGTACTTC.

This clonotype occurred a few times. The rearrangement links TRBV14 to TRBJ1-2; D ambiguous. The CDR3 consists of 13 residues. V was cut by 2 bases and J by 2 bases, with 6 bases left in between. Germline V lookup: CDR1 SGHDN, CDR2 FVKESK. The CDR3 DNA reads TGTGCCAGCAGCCAAAGTATGAACTATGGCTACACCTTC. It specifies CASSQSMNYGYTF.

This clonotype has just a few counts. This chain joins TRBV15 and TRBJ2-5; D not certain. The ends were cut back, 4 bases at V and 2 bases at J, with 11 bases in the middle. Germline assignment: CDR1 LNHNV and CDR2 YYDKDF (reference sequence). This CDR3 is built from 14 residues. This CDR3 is CATSTVDAQETQYF. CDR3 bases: TGTGCCACCAGCACCGTGGACGCACAAGAGACCCAGTACTTC.

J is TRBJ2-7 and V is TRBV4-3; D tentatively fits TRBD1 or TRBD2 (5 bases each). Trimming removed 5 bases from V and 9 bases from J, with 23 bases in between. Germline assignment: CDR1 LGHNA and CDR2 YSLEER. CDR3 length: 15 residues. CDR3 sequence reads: CASSLHGQGPGGQYF. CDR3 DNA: TGCGCCAGCAGCTTACATGGGCAGGGCCCCGGAGGGCAGTACTTC.

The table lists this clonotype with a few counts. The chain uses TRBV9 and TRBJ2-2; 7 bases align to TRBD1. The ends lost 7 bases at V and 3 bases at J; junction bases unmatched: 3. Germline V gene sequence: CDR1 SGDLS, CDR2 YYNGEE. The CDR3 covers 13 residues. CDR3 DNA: TGTGCCAGCCAAGGACAGGACACCGGGGAGCTGTTTTTT. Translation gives CASQGQDTGELFF.

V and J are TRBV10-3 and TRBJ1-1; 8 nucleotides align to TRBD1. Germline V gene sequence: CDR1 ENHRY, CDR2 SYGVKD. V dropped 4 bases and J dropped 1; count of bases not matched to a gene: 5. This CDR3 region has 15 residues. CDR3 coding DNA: TGTGCCATCAGTGCCGGACAGGGTGGGAACACTGAAGCTTTCTTT. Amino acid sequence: CAISAGQGGNTEAFF.

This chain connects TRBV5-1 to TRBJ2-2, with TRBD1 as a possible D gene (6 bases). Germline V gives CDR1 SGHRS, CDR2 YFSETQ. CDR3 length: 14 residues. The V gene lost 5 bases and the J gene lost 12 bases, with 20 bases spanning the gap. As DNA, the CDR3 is TGCGCCAGCAGTCCTGCCCTGGGGGCACCTCAGCTGTTTTTT. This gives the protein CASSPALGAPQLFF. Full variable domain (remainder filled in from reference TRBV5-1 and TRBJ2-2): KAGVTQTPRYLIKTRGQQVTLSCSPISGHRSVSWYQQTPGQGLQFLFEYFSETQRNKGNFPGRFSGRQFSNSRSEMNVSTLELGDSALYLCASSPALGAPQLFFGEGSRLTVL.

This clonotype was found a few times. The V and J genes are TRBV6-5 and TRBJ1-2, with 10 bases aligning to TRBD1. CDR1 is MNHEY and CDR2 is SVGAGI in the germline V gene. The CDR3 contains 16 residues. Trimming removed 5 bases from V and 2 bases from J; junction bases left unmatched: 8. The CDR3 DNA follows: TGTGCCAGCAGTCTAGTCCCGGGACAGGGGAACTATGGCTACACCTTC. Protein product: CASSLVPGQGNYGYTF.

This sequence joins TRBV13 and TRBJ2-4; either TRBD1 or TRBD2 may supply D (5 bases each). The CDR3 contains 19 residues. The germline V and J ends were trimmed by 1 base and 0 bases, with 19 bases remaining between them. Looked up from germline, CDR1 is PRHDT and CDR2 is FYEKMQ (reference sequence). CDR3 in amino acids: CASSLEPDVGTLAKNIQYF. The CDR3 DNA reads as TGTGCCAGCAGCTTAGAACCGGACGTGGGGACCCTAGCCAAAAACATTCAGTACTTC.

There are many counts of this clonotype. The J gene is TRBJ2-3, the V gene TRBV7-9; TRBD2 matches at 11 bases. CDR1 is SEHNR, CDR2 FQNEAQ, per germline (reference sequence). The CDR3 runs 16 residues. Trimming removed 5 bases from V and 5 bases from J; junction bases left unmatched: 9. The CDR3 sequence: CASSAALAGAGDTQYF. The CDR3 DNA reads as TGTGCCAGCAGCGCTGCACTAGCGGGGGCCGGAGATACGCAGTATTTT.

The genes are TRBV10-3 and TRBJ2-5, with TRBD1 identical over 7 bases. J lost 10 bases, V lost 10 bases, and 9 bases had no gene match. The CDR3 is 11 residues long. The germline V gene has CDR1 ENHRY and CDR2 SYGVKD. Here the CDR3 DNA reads TGTGCCACCAGGGGTGACAGGGTCCAGTACTTC. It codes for CATRGDRVQYF.

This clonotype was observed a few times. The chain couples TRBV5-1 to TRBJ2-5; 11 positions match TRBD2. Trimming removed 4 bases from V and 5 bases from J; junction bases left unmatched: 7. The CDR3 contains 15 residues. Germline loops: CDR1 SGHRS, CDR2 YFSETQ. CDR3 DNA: TGCGCCAGCAGCCAGCTCGGGACTAGCGGCGAGACCCAGTACTTC. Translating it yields CASSQLGTSGETQYF.

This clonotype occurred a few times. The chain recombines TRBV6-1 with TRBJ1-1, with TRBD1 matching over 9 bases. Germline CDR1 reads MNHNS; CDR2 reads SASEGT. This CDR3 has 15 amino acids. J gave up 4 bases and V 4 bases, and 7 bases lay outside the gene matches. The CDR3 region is CASSGIQGAGTEAFF. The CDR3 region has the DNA TGTGCCAGCAGTGGGATACAGGGGGCAGGCACTGAAGCTTTCTTT.

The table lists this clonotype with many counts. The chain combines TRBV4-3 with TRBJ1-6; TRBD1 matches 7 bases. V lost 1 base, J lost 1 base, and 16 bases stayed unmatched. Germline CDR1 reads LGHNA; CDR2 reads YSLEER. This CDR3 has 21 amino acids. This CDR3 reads CASSQATAGRGLRSYNSPLHF. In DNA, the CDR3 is TGCGCCAGCAGCCAAGCCACCGCGGGGAGGGGGCTGAGGTCCTATAATTCACCCCTCCACTTT.

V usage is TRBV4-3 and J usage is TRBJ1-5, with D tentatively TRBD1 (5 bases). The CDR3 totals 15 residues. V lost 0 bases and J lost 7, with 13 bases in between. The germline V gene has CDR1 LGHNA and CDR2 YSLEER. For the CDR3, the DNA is TGCGCCAGCAGCCAAGAACGGGGGGGTGGACAGCCCCAGCATTTT. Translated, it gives CASSQERGGGQPQHF.

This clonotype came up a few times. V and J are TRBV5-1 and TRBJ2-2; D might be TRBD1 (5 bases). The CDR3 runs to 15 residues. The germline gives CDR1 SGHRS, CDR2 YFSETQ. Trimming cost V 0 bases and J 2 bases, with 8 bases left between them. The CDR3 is CASSLVRDNTGELFF. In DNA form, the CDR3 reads TGCGCCAGCAGCTTGGTCAGGGATAACACCGGGGAGCTGTTTTTT.

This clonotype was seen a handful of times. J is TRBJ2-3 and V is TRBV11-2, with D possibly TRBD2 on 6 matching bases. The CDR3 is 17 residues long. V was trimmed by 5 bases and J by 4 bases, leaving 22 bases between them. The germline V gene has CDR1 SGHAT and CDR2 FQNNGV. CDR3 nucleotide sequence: TGTGCCAGCAGCCCGTCTCCGTTTGCGGGGTTGTCAGATACGCAGTATTTT. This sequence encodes CASSPSPFAGLSDTQYF.

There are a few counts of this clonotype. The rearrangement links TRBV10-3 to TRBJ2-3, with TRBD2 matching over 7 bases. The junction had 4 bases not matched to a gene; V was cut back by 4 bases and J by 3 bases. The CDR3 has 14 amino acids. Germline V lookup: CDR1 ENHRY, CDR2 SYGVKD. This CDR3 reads CAISAQAGTDTQYF. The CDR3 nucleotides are TGTGCCATCAGTGCCCAAGCGGGGACAGATACGCAGTATTTT.

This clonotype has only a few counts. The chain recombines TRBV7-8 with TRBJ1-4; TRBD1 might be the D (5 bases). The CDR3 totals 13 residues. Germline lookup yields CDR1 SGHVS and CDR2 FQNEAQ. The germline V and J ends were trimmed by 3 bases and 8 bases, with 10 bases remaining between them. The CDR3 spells CASSFGGREKLFF. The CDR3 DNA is TGTGCCAGCAGCTTCGGGGGACGAGAAAAACTGTTTTTT.

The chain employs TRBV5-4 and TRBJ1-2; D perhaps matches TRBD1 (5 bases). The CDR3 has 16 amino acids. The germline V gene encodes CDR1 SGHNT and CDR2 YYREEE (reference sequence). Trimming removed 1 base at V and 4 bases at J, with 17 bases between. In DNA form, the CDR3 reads TGTGCCAGCAGCTTGAAGGTTGGGCGGGGGTCCTATGGCTACACCTTC. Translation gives CASSLKVGRGSYGYTF.

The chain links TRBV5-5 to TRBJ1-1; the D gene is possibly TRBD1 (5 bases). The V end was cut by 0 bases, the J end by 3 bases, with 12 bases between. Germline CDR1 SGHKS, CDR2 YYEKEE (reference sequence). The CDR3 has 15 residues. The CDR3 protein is CASSLGPGGDTEAFF. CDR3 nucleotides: TGTGCCAGCAGCTTGGGACCCGGGGGGGACACTGAAGCTTTCTTT. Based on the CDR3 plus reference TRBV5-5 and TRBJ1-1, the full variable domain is DAGVTQSPTHLIKTRGQQVTLRCSPISGHKSVSWYQQVLGQGPQFIFQYYEKEERGRGNFPDRFSARQFPNYSSELNVNALLLGDSALYLCASSLGPGGDTEAFFGQGTRLTVV.

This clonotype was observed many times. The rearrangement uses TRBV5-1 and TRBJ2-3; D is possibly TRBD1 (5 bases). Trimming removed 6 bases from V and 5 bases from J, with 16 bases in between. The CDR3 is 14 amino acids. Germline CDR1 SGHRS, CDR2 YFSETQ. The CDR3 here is CASNPTGSEDTQYF. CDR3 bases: TGCGCCAGCAATCCCACAGGCTCCGAAGATACGCAGTATTTT. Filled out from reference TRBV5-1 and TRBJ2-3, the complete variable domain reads KAGVTQTPRYLIKTRGQQVTLSCSPISGHRSVSWYQQTPGQGLQFLFEYFSETQRNKGNFPGRFSGRQFSNSRSEMNVSTLELGDSALYLCASNPTGSEDTQYFGPGTRLTVL.

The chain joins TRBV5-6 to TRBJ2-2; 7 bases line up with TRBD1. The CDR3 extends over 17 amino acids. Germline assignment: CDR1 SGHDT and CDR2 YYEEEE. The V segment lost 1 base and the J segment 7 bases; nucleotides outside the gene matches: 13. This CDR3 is CASSLFGQGDLVGELFF. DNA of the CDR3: TGTGCCAGCAGCTTGTTCGGGCAGGGGGATTTGGTCGGGGAGCTGTTTTTT.